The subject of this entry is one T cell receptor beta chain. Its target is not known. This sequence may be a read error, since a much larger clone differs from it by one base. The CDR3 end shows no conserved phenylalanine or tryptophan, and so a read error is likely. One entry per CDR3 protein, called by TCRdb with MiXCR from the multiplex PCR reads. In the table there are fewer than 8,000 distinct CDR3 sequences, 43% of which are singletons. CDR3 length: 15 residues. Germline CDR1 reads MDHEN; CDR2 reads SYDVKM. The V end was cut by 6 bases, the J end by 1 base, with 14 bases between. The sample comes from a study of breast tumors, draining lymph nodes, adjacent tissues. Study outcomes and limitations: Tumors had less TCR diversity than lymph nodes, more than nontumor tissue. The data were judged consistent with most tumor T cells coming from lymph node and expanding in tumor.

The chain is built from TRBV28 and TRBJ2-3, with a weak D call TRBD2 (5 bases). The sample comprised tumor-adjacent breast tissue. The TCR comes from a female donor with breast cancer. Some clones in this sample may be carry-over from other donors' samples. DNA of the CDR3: TGTGCCAGCAGACCAGCGGAGCAGGGCACAGATACGCAGTATTCT. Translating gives CASRPAEQGTDTQYS.